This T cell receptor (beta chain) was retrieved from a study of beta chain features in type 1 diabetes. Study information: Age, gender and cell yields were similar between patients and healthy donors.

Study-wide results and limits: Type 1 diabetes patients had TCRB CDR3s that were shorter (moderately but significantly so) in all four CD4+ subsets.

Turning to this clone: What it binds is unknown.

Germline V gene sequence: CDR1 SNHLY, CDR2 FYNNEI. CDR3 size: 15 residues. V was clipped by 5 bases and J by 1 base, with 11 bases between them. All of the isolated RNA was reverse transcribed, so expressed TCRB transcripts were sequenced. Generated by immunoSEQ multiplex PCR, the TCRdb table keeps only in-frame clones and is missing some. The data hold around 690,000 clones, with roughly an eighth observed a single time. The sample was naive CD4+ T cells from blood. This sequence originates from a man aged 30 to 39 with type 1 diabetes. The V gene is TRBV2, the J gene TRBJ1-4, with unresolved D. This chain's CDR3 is CASSSSQRTNEKLFF. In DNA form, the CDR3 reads TGTGCCAGCAGTTCCTCACAGAGAACTAATGAAAAACTGTTTTTT.